This TCR beta chain was recorded in a study of PD-1 blockade in classical Hodgkin lymphoma. Measured with immunoSEQ multiplex PCR; TCRdb has only the in-frame clones, and not every one. The data show roughly 15,000 clones, 92% seen once. CDR1 is GTSNPN, CDR2 SVGIG, per germline (reference sequence). This CDR3 is 16 amino acids long. Trimming took 0 bases from V and 1 from J, leaving 13 bases between them. Notes on the study in general: Possibly reflecting disease activity or prior therapy, repertoire differences have causes that remain undefined. It was reported that newly diagnosed patients had less baseline TCR diversity than healthy donors.

As to this clone: No antigen is known for it.

Stated time point: newly diagnosed, previously untreated cHL patient sample. The authors purified CD4+ T cells from thawed PBMCs by magnetic negative selection. As a comparison, the study used PBMCs from newly diagnosed, untreated classical Hodgkin lymphoma. The sequence was collected from a human donor with classical Hodgkin lymphoma. The sequencing input was CD4+ T cells from blood. This chain connects TRBV30 to TRBJ1-3; D gene ambiguous. Here the CDR3 reads CAWSVRGRQSGNTIYF. The CDR3 nucleotides read TGTGCCTGGAGTGTACGAGGCAGGCAGTCTGGAAACACCATATATTTT. The full variable domain, with the rest looked up from reference TRBV30 and TRBJ1-3, is SQTIHQWPATLVQPVGSPLSLECTVEGTSNPNLYWYRQAAGRGLQLLFYSVGIGQISSEVPQNLSASRPQDRQFILSSKKLLLSDSGFYLCAWSVRGRQSGNTIYFGEGSWLTVV.